The rows below give T cell receptor beta chains drawn from one sample of a study of shared clonotypes between healthy human individuals. Clones were read by immunoSEQ multiplex PCR, and TCRdb kept only the in-frame ones, dropping some. Of 2,500,000 or so clones in the sample, about nine tenths are singletons; the top ten hold around 0.35%. Sequenced input: naive CD4+ T cells from PBMCs. Receptors originate from a man aged 18-30 years in good health. Some clones in this sample may be carry-over from other donors' samples. Both conserved end residues are part of each CDR3. A D gene is named only where the DNA matches it firmly. Not every row has a clone size; where given, it reads once, few, many or a size class.

abundance,j_gene,d_gene,v_gene,len,CDR3aa,CDR3nt
-,TRBJ2-5,-,TRBV7-2,14,CASSLGATLETQYF,TGTGCCAGCAGCTTAGGCGCTACCCTGGAGACCCAGTACTTC
-,TRBJ1-1,TRBD1,TRBV11-2,13,CASSPGGGDEAFF,TGTGCCAGCAGCCCAGGGGGCGGGGATGAAGCTTTCTTT
once,TRBJ2-2,-,TRBV12-5,12,CASGRDTGELFF,TGTGCTAGTGGCAGGGACACCGGGGAGCTGTTTTTT
-,TRBJ2-3,-,TRBV28,15,CASSFTGSETDTQYF,TGTGCCAGCAGTTTTACCGGGTCGGAGACAGATACGCAGTATTTT
-,TRBJ2-1,-,TRBV27,15,CASSDRDPLWGEQFF,TGTGCCAGCAGCGACCGGGATCCCCTATGGGGTGAGCAGTTCTTC
-,TRBJ1-1,TRBD1,TRBV5-1,16,CASSLGQGSMNTEAFF,TGCGCCAGCAGCTTGGGACAGGGCTCTATGAACACTGAAGCTTTCTTT
-,TRBJ2-3,-,TRBV4-2,13,CASSQDNTDTQYF,TGTGCCAGCAGCCAAGATAATACAGATACGCAGTATTTT
-,TRBJ2-1,-,TRBV5-1,16,CASSFSTGSSYNEQFF,TGCGCCAGCAGCTTCTCCACGGGGTCCTCCTACAATGAGCAGTTCTTC
-,TRBJ1-3,TRBD1,TRBV7-9,15,CASSPTGLPGNTIYF,TGTGCCAGCAGCCCGACAGGGCTTCCTGGAAACACCATATATTTT
-,TRBJ2-5,-,TRBV29-1,10,CSGSRETQYF,TGCAGCGGTAGCAGGGAGACCCAGTACTTC
once,TRBJ1-1,TRBD1,TRBV27,13,CASSLTGRAEAFF,TGTGCCAGCAGTCTGACAGGGAGGGCTGAAGCTTTCTTT
-,TRBJ2-7,TRBD2,TRBV6-5,15,CASSYSIAGLYEQYF,TGTGCCAGCAGTTACTCGATAGCGGGGCTCTACGAGCAGTACTTC
-,TRBJ1-5,-,TRBV30,15,CAWSGGRGSNQPQHF,TGTGCCTGGAGTGGCGGACGGGGTAGCAATCAGCCCCAGCATTTT
few,TRBJ1-4,-,TRBV4-1,14,CASSRGRGNEKLFF,TGCGCCAGCAGCCGGGGCAGGGGTAATGAAAAACTGTTTTTT
-,TRBJ1-5,-,TRBV7-8,15,CASSFGPRINQPQHF,TGTGCCAGCAGCTTCGGGCCCAGAATCAATCAGCCCCAGCATTTT
-,TRBJ2-1,-,TRBV19,14,CASNTQDSYNEQFF,TGTGCCAGTAACACACAGGACTCCTACAATGAGCAGTTCTTC
-,TRBJ1-1,-,TRBV21-1,14,CASSKVYGSSQAFF,TGTGCCAGCAGCAAAGTGTATGGTAGCAGCCAAGCTTTCTTT
few,TRBJ1-2,TRBD1,TRBV5-1,14,CASSFSGGDYGYTF,TGCGCCAGCAGCTTCTCAGGGGGGGACTATGGCTACACCTTC
-,TRBJ2-1,TRBD2,TRBV29-1,13,CSWGRDPSREQFF,TGCAGCTGGGGGAGGGACCCCTCGCGGGAGCAGTTCTTC
-,TRBJ2-1,TRBD2,TRBV5-1,16,CASSLAAGSSYNEQFF,TGCGCCAGCAGCTTGGCAGCGGGAAGCTCCTACAATGAGCAGTTCTTC
-,TRBJ2-7,-,TRBV7-9,14,CASSQNDAVYEQYF,TGTGCCAGCAGCCAAAACGACGCCGTCTACGAGCAGTACTTC
-,TRBJ2-1,-,TRBV6-1,11,CASSFYNEQFF,TGTGCCAGCTCTTTCTACAATGAGCAGTTCTTC
-,TRBJ2-1,TRBD2,TRBV29-1,13,CSASGRSYNEQFF,TGCAGCGCAAGCGGGAGGTCTTACAATGAGCAGTTCTTC
-,TRBJ1-5,-,TRBV28,14,CASSLSQGHQPQHF,TGTGCCAGCAGTTTATCCCAGGGGCATCAGCCCCAGCATTTT
-,TRBJ2-3,-,TRBV9,15,CASSVGKSSTDTQYF,TGTGCCAGCAGCGTAGGGAAGTCTAGCACAGATACGCAGTATTTT
few,TRBJ1-1,-,TRBV18,13,CASSPQGWTEAFF,TGTGCCAGCTCACCCCAAGGCTGGACAGAAGCTTTCTTT
-,TRBJ2-5,TRBD2,TRBV28,15,CASSRGGEGAETQYF,TGTGCCAGCAGCCGCGGGGGGGAGGGAGCAGAGACCCAGTACTTC
-,TRBJ2-7,TRBD2,TRBV7-3,15,CASSLGLAGLYEQYF,TGTGCCAGCAGCTTAGGTCTAGCGGGCCTCTACGAGCAGTACTTC
-,TRBJ2-5,-,TRBV10-1,12,CASCWGEETQYF,TGCGCCAGCTGTTGGGGGGAAGAGACCCAGTACTTC
-,TRBJ1-3,-,TRBV7-2,12,CASSSTSNTIYF,TGTGCCAGCAGCTCCACCTCAAACACCATATATTTT
-,TRBJ1-2,TRBD1,TRBV5-1,16,CASSLGQGAKNYGYTF,TGCGCCAGCAGCTTGGGCCAGGGGGCAAAGAACTATGGCTACACCTTC
-,TRBJ2-3,TRBD1,TRBV5-1,14,CASSPTGGGDTQYF,TGCGCCAGCAGCCCGACAGGGGGCGGGGATACGCAGTATTTT
-,TRBJ2-2,TRBD2,TRBV6-1,16,CASKEAGGPNTGELFF,TGTGCCAGCAAAGAAGCGGGAGGGCCTAACACCGGGGAGCTGTTTTTT
-,TRBJ2-1,-,TRBV2,14,CASSSDPIYNEQFF,TGTGCCAGCAGTTCCGACCCGATCTACAATGAGCAGTTCTTC
-,TRBJ2-5,TRBD1,TRBV4-2,14,CASSQGTGVETQYF,TGTGCCAGCAGCCAGGGCACAGGGGTAGAGACCCAGTACTTC
-,TRBJ2-3,TRBD2,TRBV19,16,CASSPTERENTDTQYF,TGTGCCAGTAGCCCCACGGAGCGGGAGAACACAGATACGCAGTATTTT
few,TRBJ1-1,-,TRBV9,12,CASSQGLAEAFF,TGTGCCAGCAGCCAGGGTCTCGCCGAAGCTTTCTTT
few,TRBJ1-1,-,TRBV29-1,13,CSVEQGDNTEAFF,TGCAGCGTCGAACAGGGTGACAACACTGAAGCTTTCTTT
-,TRBJ2-7,-,TRBV11-2,13,CATRMGANYEQYF,TGTGCCACCCGAATGGGCGCGAACTACGAGCAGTACTTC
-,TRBJ2-5,TRBD2,TRBV6-1,13,CASCPSGRETQYF,TGTGCCAGCTGCCCTAGCGGGAGAGAGACCCAGTACTTC
-,TRBJ2-7,-,TRBV21-1,13,CASMRADSYEQYF,TGTGCCAGCATGAGGGCGGACTCCTACGAGCAGTACTTC
few,TRBJ1-5,TRBD1,TRBV7-2,15,CASSPRGGQDQPQHF,TGTGCCAGCAGTCCCAGGGGGGGGCAGGATCAGCCCCAGCATTTT
-,TRBJ1-4,-,TRBV18,18,CASSPSLGEEATNEKLFF,TGTGCCAGCTCACCAAGCCTCGGTGAGGAAGCAACTAATGAAAAACTGTTTTTT
-,TRBJ2-7,-,TRBV4-2,15,CASSQDLDSGYEQYF,TGTGCCAGCAGCCAAGATCTTGATAGCGGCTACGAGCAGTACTTC
once,TRBJ1-2,-,TRBV6-5,14,CASSERGRPYGYTF,TGTGCCAGCAGCGAGAGAGGGCGCCCCTATGGCTACACCTTC
-,TRBJ2-3,TRBD2,TRBV28,15,CASSRTSGSLYTQYF,TGTGCCAGCAGCCGGACTAGCGGGAGTTTATATACGCAGTATTTT
once,TRBJ1-5,-,TRBV27,12,CASRDSHQPQHF,TGTGCCAGCAGGGACAGCCATCAGCCCCAGCATTTT
-,TRBJ2-7,TRBD1,TRBV28,14,CASRPGTVPYEQYF,TGTGCCAGCAGACCCGGGACAGTGCCCTACGAGCAGTACTTC
-,TRBJ1-3,-,TRBV5-8,14,CASSLDSSGNTIYF,TGTGCCAGCAGCTTGGACAGCTCTGGAAACACCATATATTTT
-,TRBJ1-1,-,TRBV2,12,CASSEGLGLSFF,TGTGCCAGCAGTGAAGGTCTAGGACTGTCTTTCTTT
-,TRBJ1-2,-,TRBV28,14,CASRSGGAPYGYTF,TGTGCCAGCAGGTCCGGGGGGGCACCCTATGGCTACACCTTC
-,TRBJ1-2,-,TRBV28,12,CASRAGLGGYTF,TGTGCCAGCCGGGCAGGGCTAGGGGGCTACACCTTC
-,TRBJ2-3,TRBD2,TRBV7-3,15,CASSIAGAVTDTQYF,TGTGCCAGCAGCATAGCGGGAGCCGTGACAGATACGCAGTATTTT
once,TRBJ1-1,-,TRBV18,14,CASSPLGVNTEAFF,TGTGCCAGCTCGCCCTTAGGAGTGAACACTGAAGCTTTCTTT
-,TRBJ2-1,-,TRBV25-1,16,CASSGAPGTPYNEQFF,TGTGCCAGCAGTGGGGCACCCGGGACACCGTACAATGAGCAGTTCTTC
-,TRBJ2-1,-,TRBV2,15,CASSEAVAAYNEQFF,TGTGCCAGCAGTGAAGCGGTAGCGGCCTACAATGAGCAGTTCTTC
-,TRBJ2-2,-,TRBV28,13,CASLGPNTGELFF,TGTGCCAGCCTCGGACCAAACACCGGGGAGCTGTTTTTT
-,TRBJ2-5,-,TRBV28,13,CASRGGGAETQYF,TGTGCCAGCAGAGGCGGGGGCGCGGAGACCCAGTACTTC
-,TRBJ2-1,TRBD2,TRBV14,15,CASSLLAGPYNEQFF,TGTGCCAGCAGCCTCCTAGCGGGACCCTACAATGAGCAGTTCTTC
-,TRBJ1-4,-,TRBV7-9,17,CASSLGGWSAGHEKLFF,TGTGCCAGCAGCTTAGGGGGGTGGTCCGCGGGCCATGAAAAACTGTTTTTT